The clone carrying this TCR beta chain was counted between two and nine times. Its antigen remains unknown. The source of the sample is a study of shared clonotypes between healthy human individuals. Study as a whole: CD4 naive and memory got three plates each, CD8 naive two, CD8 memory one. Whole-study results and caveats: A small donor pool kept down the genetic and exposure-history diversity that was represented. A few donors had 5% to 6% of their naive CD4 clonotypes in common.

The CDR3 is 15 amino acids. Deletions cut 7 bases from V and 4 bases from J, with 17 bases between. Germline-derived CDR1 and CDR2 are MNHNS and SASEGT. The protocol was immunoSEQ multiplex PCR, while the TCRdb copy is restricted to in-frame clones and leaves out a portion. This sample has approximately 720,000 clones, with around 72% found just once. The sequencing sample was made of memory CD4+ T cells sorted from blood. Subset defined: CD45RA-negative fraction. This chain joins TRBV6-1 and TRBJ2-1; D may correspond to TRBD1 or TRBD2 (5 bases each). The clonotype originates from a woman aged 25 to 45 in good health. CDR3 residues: CASKVGRLNYNEQFF. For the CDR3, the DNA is TGTGCCAGCAAGGTGGGACGCCTGAATTACAATGAGCAGTTCTTC.